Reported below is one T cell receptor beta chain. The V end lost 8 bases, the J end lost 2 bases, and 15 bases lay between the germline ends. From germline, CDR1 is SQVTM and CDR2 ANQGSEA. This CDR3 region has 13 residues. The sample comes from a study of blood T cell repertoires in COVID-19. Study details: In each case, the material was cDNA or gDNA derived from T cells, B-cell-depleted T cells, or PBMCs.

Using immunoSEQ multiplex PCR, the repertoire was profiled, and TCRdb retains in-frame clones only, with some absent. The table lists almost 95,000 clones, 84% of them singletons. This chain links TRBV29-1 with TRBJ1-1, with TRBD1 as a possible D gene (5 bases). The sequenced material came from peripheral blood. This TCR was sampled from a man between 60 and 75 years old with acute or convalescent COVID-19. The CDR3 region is CSSWGGSNTEAFF. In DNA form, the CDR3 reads TGCAGCTCATGGGGGGGGTCTAACACTGAAGCTTTCTTT.